The entry below gives a single T cell receptor (beta chain) sequence along with its context. The target antigen is unknown. This record belongs to a study of T cell responses to AZD1222 COVID-19 vaccine. The V end lost 1 base, the J end lost 8 bases, and 11 bases lay between the germline ends. Germline V gene data show CDR1 as KGHSH and CDR2 as LQKENI. The CDR3 runs 14 residues. TCRdb's copy holds only in-frame clones and misses some; the assay was immunoSEQ multiplex PCR. This table holds 150,000 or so clones, over 85% found once. Findings and limits, study-wide: Donors, mostly white British, included more females; clonal diversity was possibly underestimated. The study sampled repertoires only after the peak T cell response. Baseline antibody screening turned up just a handful of seropositive AZD1222 recipients. In the spike-specific TCR repertoire, nearly half reportedly target unmutated variant regions.

This chain joins TRBV18 and TRBJ1-4; D ambiguous. The sample was peripheral blood, taken on day 0 of AZD1222 vaccination. The receptor was derived from an adult in good health. The CDR3 coding sequence is TGTGCCAGCTCACCACAGGCAGCGGGAGAAAAACTGTTTTTT. Its protein is CASSPQAAGEKLFF.